The 3 T cell receptor beta chains presented below share a single source sample, sequenced in a study of T cells after yellow fever vaccination. TCRdb processed the 5' RACE reads anew with MiXCR; each CDR3 protein has one entry. The table lists approximately 510,000 distinct CDR3 sequences, just over 20% of them singletons. The sample was PBMCs, taken 21 days after the first yellow fever vaccination. These receptors originate from a man aged 18 to 35 who received the YFV17D yellow fever vaccine.

The V and J genes are TRBV5-4 and TRBJ2-1; TRBD2 matches at 7 bases. V lost 5 bases, J lost 0 bases, and 8 bases stayed unmatched. CDR3 length: 16 amino acids. CDR1 is SGHNT and CDR2 is YYREEE in the germline V gene (reference sequence). This CDR3 reads CASRQGGNPSYNEQFF. CDR3 in DNA: TGTGCCAGCAGGCAGGGAGGGAACCCCTCCTACAATGAGCAGTTCTTC.

This clonotype has only a few counts. The chain links TRBV7-3 to TRBJ2-1; D unclear. This CDR3 is 13 amino acids long. V lost 4 bases and J lost 7, with 11 bases in between. CDR1 SGHTA and CDR2 FQGTGA come from the germline V gene. The chain's CDR3 is CASSSVYGNEQFF. For the CDR3, the DNA is TGTGCCAGCAGCTCGGTGTACGGGAATGAGCAGTTCTTC.

V gene TRBV29-1 combines with J gene TRBJ1-1; D perhaps matches TRBD1 (6 bases). The germline gives CDR1 SQVTM, CDR2 ANQGSEA. Trimming removed 7 bases from V and 1 base from J, with 13 bases in between. The CDR3 spans 13 residues. The CDR3, as DNA: TGCAGCGCGATGGGGGCTACGAACACTGAAGCTTTCTTT. Its translation is CSAMGATNTEAFF.